The clone carrying this TCR beta chain was seen ten or more times. TCR beta CDR3 regions were amplified from RNA transcripts. TCR CDR3 regions were first amplified by RT-PCR with HTBI primers. TCRdb used MiXCR to reprocess the multiplex PCR reads, holding one entry per CDR3 protein. The sample shows around 340,000 distinct CDR3 sequences, 21% of them seen only once. The V end lost 0 bases, the J end lost 3 bases, and 14 bases lay between the germline ends. This CDR3 has 16 residues. The V gene's germline CDR1 is LNHNV and CDR2 YYDKDF (reference sequence). These data are taken from a study of T cells in Graves' hyperthyroidism and ophthalmopathy.

The sequencing input was blood. This chain connects TRBV15 to TRBJ1-1, with D uncertain. The sequence derives from a woman aged 45-65 years with Graves' hyperthyroidism. The CDR3 DNA follows: TGTGCCACCAGCAGAGATAGGGTCAGGTTGGACACTGAAGCTTTCTTT. Translated: CATSRDRVRLDTEAFF.